Presented here are 13 T cell receptor beta chains from one specimen sequenced in a study of cytomegalovirus exposure and HLA in healthy donors. The PCR employed 60 Vbeta primers together with 13 Jbeta primers. TCRdb keeps only in-frame clones here, not all; method: immunoSEQ multiplex PCR. The sample includes fewer than 150,000 clones, around 79% of them seen just once. The source material was PBMCs. Source of these receptors: a male donor in good health and CMV-seronegative.

The chain links TRBV7-2 to TRBJ2-2, with TRBD2 matching 8 bases. V shed 1 base, J shed 1 base, and the junction held 2 bases outside the gene matches. The CDR3 spans 16 residues. CDR1 SGHTA and CDR2 FQGNSA come from the germline V gene. The CDR3, as DNA: TGTGCCAGCAGCTTAGGTACTAGCGGGAACACCGGGGAGCTGTTTTTT. It is translated as CASSLGTSGNTGELFF.

V is TRBV7-2 and J is TRBJ2-2, with D possibly matching TRBD2 (5 bases). The CDR3 totals 14 residues. Germline V gives CDR1 SGHTA, CDR2 FQGNSA. The V gene lost 3 bases and the J gene lost 7 bases, with 12 bases spanning the gap. The CDR3 loop reads CASSLMSGDGELFF. In DNA form, the CDR3 reads TGTGCCAGCAGCTTGATGAGCGGAGACGGGGAGCTGTTTTTT.

This chain links TRBV25-1 with TRBJ2-7; the match to TRBD1 covers 9 bases. V dropped 7 bases and J dropped 6; count of bases not matched to a gene: 7. This CDR3 is 13 amino acids long. Germline CDR1 MGHDK, CDR2 SYGVNS. CDR3 nucleotide sequence: TGTGCCAGCACGGGGACAGGGTTTGGCGAGCAGTACTTC. Its translation: CASTGTGFGEQYF.

There are a few counts of this clone. CDR3 in DNA: TGTGCCATCAGTGAGTCTGGCAGGGGAGGGGGAGAGACCCAGTACTTC. This translates into CAISESGRGGGETQYF. J is TRBJ2-5 and V is TRBV10-3; D possibly corresponds to TRBD2 (7 bases). Germline CDR1 reads ENHRY; CDR2 reads SYGVKD. The CDR3 length is 16 residues. Trimming took off 0 bases at V and 4 bases at J, with 15 bases between the two ends.

The rearrangement joins TRBV14 to TRBJ1-5, with D maybe TRBD1 (5 bases). The CDR3 loop spans 13 amino acids. Germline CDR1 is SGHDN and CDR2 is FVKESK. The V end lost 4 bases, the J end lost 6 bases, and 10 bases lay between the germline ends. CDR3: CASSRQPGQPQHF. In nucleotides, the CDR3 is TGTGCCAGCAGCCGACAGCCAGGTCAGCCCCAGCATTTT.

The chain has TRBV11-2 and TRBJ1-2, with D tentatively TRBD1 (6 bases). Per germline, CDR1 SGHAT and CDR2 FQNNGV. The CDR3 runs 18 residues. The ends were cut back, 5 bases at V and 4 bases at J, with 26 bases in the middle. DNA for the CDR3: TGTGCCAGCAGCCTTCAATTCAGGGGAGCAGCCGGCAGCTATGGCTACACCTTC. The encoded protein is CASSLQFRGAAGSYGYTF.

The chain employs TRBV7-6 and TRBJ2-7, with 7 nucleotides matching TRBD1. Germline V gives CDR1 SGHVS, CDR2 FNYEAQ. Germline trimming cut 5 bases from V and 2 bases from J; bases unmatched to any gene: 9. The CDR3 loop spans 15 amino acids. The CDR3 bases are TGTGCCAGCAGCCCGGACAGGCCAAGAGCCTACGAGCAGTACTTC. Its protein product is CASSPDRPRAYEQYF. The entire variable domain, with the rest obtained from reference TRBV7-6 and TRBJ2-7, is as follows: GAGVSQSPRYKVTKRGQDVALRCDPISGHVSLYWYRQALGQGPEFLTYFNYEAQQDKSGLPNDRFSAERPEGSISTLTIQRTEQRDSAMYRCASSPDRPRAYEQYFGPGTRLTVT.

The chain combines TRBV7-9 with TRBJ2-7, with D tentatively TRBD1 (7 bases). Germline CDR1 SEHNR, CDR2 FQNEAQ (reference sequence). Between the trimmed V and J ends, which lost 3 bases and 2 bases, there was a span of 14 bases. The CDR3 loop spans 15 amino acids. This chain's CDR3 is CASSLGGTVTYEQYF. CDR3 sequence (DNA): TGTGCCAGCAGCTTGGGCGGGACAGTTACCTACGAGCAGTACTTC. The whole variable domain, remainder taken from reference TRBV7-9 and TRBJ2-7, is DTGVSQNPRHKITKRGQNVTFRCDPISEHNRLYWYRQTLGQGPEFLTYFQNEAQLEKSRLLSDRFSAERPKGSFSTLEIQRTEQGDSAMYLCASSLGGTVTYEQYFGPGTRLTVT.

CDR3 residues: CASSLELAGGPLSYEQYF. The CDR3 bases are TGTGCCAGCAGCCTCGAACTAGCGGGGGGGCCCCTCTCCTACGAGCAGTACTTC. The chain joins TRBV7-8 to TRBJ2-7; 13 nucleotides line up with TRBD2. The CDR3 length is 18 residues. V was clipped by 5 bases and J by 0 bases; unmatched bases: 10. The germline V gene has CDR1 SGHVS and CDR2 FQNEAQ.

The CDR3 loop reads CAWSEGLAGRSEQFF. The CDR3 DNA reads as TGTGCCTGGAGTGAGGGACTAGCGGGACGGAGCGAGCAGTTCTTC. The chain has TRBV30 and TRBJ2-1, with 13 nucleotides matching TRBD2. The CDR3 length is 15 residues. V shed 1 base and J 10 bases; nucleotides not matched to a gene: 7. Germline CDR1 reads GTSNPN; CDR2 reads SVGIG (reference sequence).

The J gene is TRBJ1-1, the V gene TRBV5-1, with D possibly matching TRBD1 (5 bases). The germline gives CDR1 SGHRS, CDR2 YFSETQ. CDR3 length: 15 amino acids. V was clipped by 1 base and J by 7 bases, with 17 bases between them. The CDR3 is CASSLRTAGGSEAFF. CDR3 nucleotides: TGCGCCAGCAGCTTGCGGACTGCCGGGGGGAGTGAAGCTTTCTTT.

For this clone: Germline and junction disagree at one end, which may indicate a read error. The V gene is TRBV2, the J gene TRBJ2-3; 7 positions match TRBD2. CDR1 and CDR2 (germline): SNHLY, FYNNEI. The CDR3 is made up of 16 amino acids. In DNA, the CDR3 is TGTGCCCGCAGTGGGACTCCGGGACTACTCACAGATACGCAGTATTTT. This encodes CARSGTPGLLTDTQYF.

This clone was counted a few times. V gene TRBV30 combines with J gene TRBJ1-1, with D unresolved. Germline V gives CDR1 GTSNPN, CDR2 SVGIG (reference sequence). Trimming cost V 4 bases and J 0 bases, with 9 bases left between them. The CDR3 loop spans 13 amino acids. DNA for the CDR3: TGTGCCTGGAATCCCTTGTTGAACACTGAAGCTTTCTTT. Translation gives CAWNPLLNTEAFF.